The clone carrying this T cell receptor beta chain has ten or more counts. Unique molecular identifiers featured in how the TCRbeta library was prepared. Each CDR3 protein gets one entry after TCRdb re-called the PCR reads with MiXCR. The table has 60,000 to 80,000 distinct CDR3 sequences, about 7.3% seen once; the top ten hold around 2.5%. This sample was taken from a study of T-cell reconstitution after alpha-beta-depleted transplantation in children. The CDR3 loop spans 14 amino acids. Trimming removed 2 bases from V and 1 base from J, with 8 bases in between. The sequence was collected from a human donor who donated a stem cell graft to a child with acute lymphoblastic leukemia. This chain joins TRBV12-3 or TRBV12-4 and TRBJ1-1; D not resolved. The material sequenced was PBMCs from the stem cell graft donor, taken from the stem cell graft. CDR3 sequence (DNA): TGTGCCAGCAGTTTACCGGCGGCGAACACTGAAGCTTTCTTT. It codes for CASSLPAANTEAFF.